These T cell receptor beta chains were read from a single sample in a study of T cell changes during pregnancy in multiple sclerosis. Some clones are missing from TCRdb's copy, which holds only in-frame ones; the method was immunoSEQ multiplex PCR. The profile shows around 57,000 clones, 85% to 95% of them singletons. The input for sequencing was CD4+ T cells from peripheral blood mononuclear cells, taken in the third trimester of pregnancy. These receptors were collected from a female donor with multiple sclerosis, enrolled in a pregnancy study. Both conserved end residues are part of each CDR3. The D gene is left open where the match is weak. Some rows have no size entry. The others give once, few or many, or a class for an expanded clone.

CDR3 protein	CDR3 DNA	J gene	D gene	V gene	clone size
CASSSRLAGTENEQFF	TGTGCCAGCAGCTCCCGACTAGCGGGGACGGAGAATGAGCAGTTCTTC	TRBJ2-1	TRBD2	TRBV7-2	NA
CASSIETGNYGYTF	TGTGCCAGTAGTATAGAGACAGGGAACTATGGCTACACCTTC	TRBJ1-2	TRBD1	TRBV19	NA
CSGPGLANEQFF	TGCAGCGGCCCGGGACTAGCGAATGAGCAGTTCTTC	TRBJ2-1	TRBD2	TRBV29-1	NA
CASSLADRAHEQYF	TGCGCCAGCAGCTTGGCGGACAGGGCCCACGAGCAGTACTTC	TRBJ2-7	TRBD1	TRBV5-1	NA
CASTQGMIGEKLFF	TGTGCCAGCACTCAGGGGATGATAGGTGAAAAACTGTTTTTT	TRBJ1-4	NA	TRBV6-1	NA
CASSLGGQPYNEQFF	TGTGCCAGCAGCTTAGGGGGACAACCTTACAATGAGCAGTTCTTC	TRBJ2-1	NA	TRBV7-9	NA
CASSRIAGFNEQFF	TGTGCCAGCAGCCGAATTGCAGGGTTCAATGAGCAGTTCTTC	TRBJ2-1	NA	TRBV7-9	NA
CASSLQGGSYNEQFF	TGTGCCAGCAGCTTACAGGGAGGGTCCTACAATGAGCAGTTCTTC	TRBJ2-1	TRBD2	TRBV7-9	once
CASSPDIPEAFF	TGTGCCAGCAGTCCCGACATACCTGAAGCTTTCTTT	TRBJ1-1	NA	TRBV9	few
CASSEGGVTGELFF	TGTGCCAGCAGTGAAGGGGGGGTCACCGGGGAGCTGTTTTTT	TRBJ2-2	NA	TRBV2	NA
CASSPLNTGANVLTF	TGTGCCAGCTCACCATTGAACACTGGGGCCAACGTCCTGACTTTC	TRBJ2-6	NA	TRBV18	NA
CASSRVLEAFF	TGTGCCAGCAGTCGGGTCCTTGAAGCTTTCTTT	TRBJ1-1	NA	TRBV2	NA
CASSQGRTSGGDGELFF	TGTGCCAGCAGCCAAGGTCGAACTAGCGGAGGAGACGGGGAGCTGTTTTTT	TRBJ2-2	TRBD2	TRBV4-2	NA
CASSYPGTEEKLFF	TGTGCCAGCTCCTACCCCGGGACAGAGGAAAAACTGTTTTTT	TRBJ1-4	TRBD1	TRBV28	NA
CSVGQPHNEQFF	TGCAGCGTTGGACAGCCCCATAATGAGCAGTTCTTC	TRBJ2-1	NA	TRBV29-1	NA
CASSVVAQANTGELFF	TGTGCCAGCAGCGTGGTGGCCCAGGCGAACACCGGGGAGCTGTTTTTT	TRBJ2-2	NA	TRBV9	NA
CASRHSGGARELFF	TGTGCCAGCCGTCATAGCGGGGGGGCGAGGGAGCTGTTTTTT	TRBJ2-2	TRBD2	TRBV28	NA
CAISESQGNYGYTF	TGTGCCATCAGTGAGTCGCAGGGGAACTATGGCTACACCTTC	TRBJ1-2	NA	TRBV10-3	few
CASSWGTGKVGGNQPQHF	TGTGCCAGCAGCTGGGGGACAGGGAAAGTTGGTGGCAATCAGCCCCAGCATTTT	TRBJ1-5	TRBD1	TRBV7-2	NA
CASSYSALAGAYEQYF	TGTGCCAGCAGTTACTCGGCCCTAGCGGGGGCCTACGAGCAGTACTTC	TRBJ2-7	TRBD2	TRBV6-5	once
CATSTGGPGNEQFF	TGTGCCACCAGTACGGGAGGGCCGGGGAATGAGCAGTTCTTC	TRBJ2-1	TRBD2	TRBV15	NA
CASSSGLAVPGTGELFF	TGTGCCAGCAGCTCTGGACTAGCGGTACCTGGGACCGGGGAGCTGTTTTTT	TRBJ2-2	TRBD2	TRBV7-6	NA
CASSSRETQYF	TGTGCCAGCAGCTCCAGGGAGACCCAGTACTTC	TRBJ2-5	NA	TRBV11-2	NA
CASSLDTGSPYEQYF	TGCGCCAGCAGCTTGGATACAGGGAGCCCCTACGAGCAGTACTTC	TRBJ2-7	NA	TRBV5-1	NA
CASSRLSGQSYEQYF	TGTGCCAGCAGCCGGTTATCGGGACAGTCCTACGAGCAGTACTTC	TRBJ2-7	TRBD1	TRBV11-2	NA
CASRRTEVNSPLHF	TGTGCCAGTAGAAGGACAGAGGTTAATTCACCCCTCCACTTT	TRBJ1-6	NA	TRBV19	NA
CASKGLGLIQETQYF	TGTGCCAGTAAGGGCCTCGGACTGATCCAAGAGACCCAGTACTTC	TRBJ2-5	NA	TRBV19	few
CASSQDRGTSGYNEQFF	TGTGCCAGCAGCCAAGATAGGGGGACTAGCGGGTACAATGAGCAGTTCTTC	TRBJ2-1	TRBD2	TRBV4-2	NA
CASSQDRGGNQPQHF	TGTGCCAGCAGTCAGGACAGGGGAGGCAATCAGCCCCAGCATTTT	TRBJ1-5	TRBD1	TRBV6-5	NA
CASSLGQGFNEQFF	TGCGCCAGCAGCTTGGGGCAGGGATTCAATGAGCAGTTCTTC	TRBJ2-1	NA	TRBV5-1	NA
CASSARSEPNYGYTF	TGTGCCAGCAGTGCCCGGTCGGAGCCCAACTATGGCTACACCTTC	TRBJ1-2	NA	TRBV6-1	NA